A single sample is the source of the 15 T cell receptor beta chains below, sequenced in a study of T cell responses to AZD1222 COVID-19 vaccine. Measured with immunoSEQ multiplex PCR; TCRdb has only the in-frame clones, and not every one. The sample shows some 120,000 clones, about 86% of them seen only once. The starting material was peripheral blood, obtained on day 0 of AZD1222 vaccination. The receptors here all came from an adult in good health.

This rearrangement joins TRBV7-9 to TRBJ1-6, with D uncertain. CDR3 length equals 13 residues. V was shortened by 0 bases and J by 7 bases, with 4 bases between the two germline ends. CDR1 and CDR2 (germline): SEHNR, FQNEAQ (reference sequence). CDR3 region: CASSLAQNSPLHF. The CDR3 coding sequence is TGTGCCAGCAGCTTAGCTCAGAATTCACCCCTCCACTTT.

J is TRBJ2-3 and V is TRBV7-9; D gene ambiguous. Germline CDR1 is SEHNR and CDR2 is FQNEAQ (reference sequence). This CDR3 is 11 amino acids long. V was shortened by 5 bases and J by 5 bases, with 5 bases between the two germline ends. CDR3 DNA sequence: TGTGCCAGCAGCGGCGTAGATACGCAGTATTTT. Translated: CASSGVDTQYF.

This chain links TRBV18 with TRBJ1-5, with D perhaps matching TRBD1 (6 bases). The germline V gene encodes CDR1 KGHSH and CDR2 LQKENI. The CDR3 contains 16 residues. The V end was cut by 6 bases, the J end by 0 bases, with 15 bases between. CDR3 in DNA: TGTGCCAGCTCCCCTCCGGGACAATATAGCAATCAGCCCCAGCATTTT. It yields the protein CASSPPGQYSNQPQHF. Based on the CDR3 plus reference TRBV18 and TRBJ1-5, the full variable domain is NAGVMQNPRHLVRRRGQEARLRCSPMKGHSHVYWYRQLPEEGLKFMVYLQKENIIDESGMPKERFSAEFPKEGPSILRIQQVVRGDSAAYFCASSPPGQYSNQPQHFGDGTRLSIL.

CDR3 residues: CASSLKGTPQETQYF. In DNA, the CDR3 is TGTGCCAGCAGCTTAAAAGGGACTCCCCAAGAGACCCAGTACTTC. The J gene is TRBJ2-5, the V gene TRBV7-3; D is perhaps TRBD2 (6 bases). V gave up 1 base and J gave up 1 base, with 10 bases separating them. The CDR3 is 15 residues long. From germline, CDR1 is SGHTA and CDR2 FQGTGA.

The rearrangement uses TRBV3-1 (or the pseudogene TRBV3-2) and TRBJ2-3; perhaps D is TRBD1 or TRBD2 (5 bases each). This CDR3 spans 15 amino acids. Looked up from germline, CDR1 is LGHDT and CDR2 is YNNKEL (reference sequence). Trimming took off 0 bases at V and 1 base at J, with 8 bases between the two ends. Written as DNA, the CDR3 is TGTGCCAGCAGCCAAGATCTGGGGGGCACAGATACGCAGTATTTT. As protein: CASSQDLGGTDTQYF.

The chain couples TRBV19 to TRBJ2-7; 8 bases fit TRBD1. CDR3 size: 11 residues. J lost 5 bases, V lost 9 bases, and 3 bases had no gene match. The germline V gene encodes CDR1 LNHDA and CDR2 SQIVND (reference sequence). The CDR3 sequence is CASQDRDEQYF. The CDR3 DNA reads TGTGCCAGCCAGGACAGGGACGAGCAGTACTTC.

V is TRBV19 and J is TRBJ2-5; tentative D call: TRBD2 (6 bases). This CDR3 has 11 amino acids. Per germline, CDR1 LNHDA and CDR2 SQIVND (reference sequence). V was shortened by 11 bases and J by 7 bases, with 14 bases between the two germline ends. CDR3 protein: CAEKDGGTQYF. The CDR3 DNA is TGTGCCGAAAAAGACGGGGGGACCCAGTACTTC.

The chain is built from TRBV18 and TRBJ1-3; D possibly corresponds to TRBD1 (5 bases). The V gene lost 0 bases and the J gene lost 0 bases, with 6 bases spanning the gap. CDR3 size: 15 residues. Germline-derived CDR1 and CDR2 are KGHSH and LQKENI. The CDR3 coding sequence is TGTGCCAGCTCACCACCGGGGGACTCTGGAAACACCATATATTTT. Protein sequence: CASSPPGDSGNTIYF.

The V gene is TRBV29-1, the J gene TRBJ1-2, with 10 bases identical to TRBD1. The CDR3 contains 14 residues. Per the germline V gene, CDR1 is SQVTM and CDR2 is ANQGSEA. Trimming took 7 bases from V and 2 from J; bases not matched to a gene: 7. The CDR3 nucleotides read TGCAGCGCCGAGGACAGGGGGGGAAACTATGGCTACACCTTC. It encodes CSAEDRGGNYGYTF.

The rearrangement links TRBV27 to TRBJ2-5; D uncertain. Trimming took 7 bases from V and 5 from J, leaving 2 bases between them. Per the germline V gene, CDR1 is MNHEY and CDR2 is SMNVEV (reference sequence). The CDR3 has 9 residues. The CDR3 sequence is CASKETQYF. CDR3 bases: TGTGCCAGCAAGGAGACCCAGTACTTC.

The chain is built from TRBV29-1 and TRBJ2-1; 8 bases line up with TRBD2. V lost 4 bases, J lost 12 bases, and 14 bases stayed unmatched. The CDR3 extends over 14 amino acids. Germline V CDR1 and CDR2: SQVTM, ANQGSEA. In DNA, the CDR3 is TGCAGCGTTGGAGGCGGGACTAGGGGGTCCGGGCAGTTCTTC. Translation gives CSVGGGTRGSGQFF.

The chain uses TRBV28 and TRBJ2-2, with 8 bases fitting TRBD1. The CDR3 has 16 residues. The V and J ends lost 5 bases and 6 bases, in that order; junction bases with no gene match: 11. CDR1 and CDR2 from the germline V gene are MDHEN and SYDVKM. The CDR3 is CASSTLGQGTPGELFF. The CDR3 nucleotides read TGTGCCAGCAGTACTCTTGGACAGGGAACCCCCGGGGAGCTGTTTTTT. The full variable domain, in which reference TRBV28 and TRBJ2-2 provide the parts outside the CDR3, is DVKVTQSSRYLVKRTGEKVFLECVQDMDHENMFWYRQDPGLGLRLIYFSYDVKMKEKGDIPEGYSVSREKKERFSLILESASTNQTSMYLCASSTLGQGTPGELFFGEGSRLTVL.

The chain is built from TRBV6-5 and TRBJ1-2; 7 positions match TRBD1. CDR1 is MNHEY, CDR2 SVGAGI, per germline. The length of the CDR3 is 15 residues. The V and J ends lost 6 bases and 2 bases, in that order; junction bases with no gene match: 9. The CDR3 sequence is CASSLDRDRNYGYTF. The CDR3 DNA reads TGTGCCAGCAGCCTCGACAGGGATCGAAACTATGGCTACACCTTC.

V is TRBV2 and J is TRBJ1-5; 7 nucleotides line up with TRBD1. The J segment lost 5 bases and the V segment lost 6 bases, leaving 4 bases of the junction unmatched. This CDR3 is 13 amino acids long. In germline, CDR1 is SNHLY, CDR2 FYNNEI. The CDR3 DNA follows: TGTGCCAGCAGGGGGACAGTTGATCAGCCCCAGCATTTT. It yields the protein CASRGTVDQPQHF.

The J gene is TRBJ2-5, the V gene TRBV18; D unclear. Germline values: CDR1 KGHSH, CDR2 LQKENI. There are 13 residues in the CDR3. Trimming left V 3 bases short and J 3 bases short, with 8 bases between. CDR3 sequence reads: CASSPGHKETQYF. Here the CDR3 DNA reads TGTGCCAGCTCACCCGGCCATAAAGAGACCCAGTACTTC.